The 32 T cell receptor beta chains in this list originate from one sample, sequenced in a study of blood T cell repertoires in COVID-19. TCRdb's table, derived via immunoSEQ multiplex PCR, lists solely in-frame clones and lacks some. The data show more than 200,000 clones, with around 87% seen just once and over 4% held by the top ten. The sample taken for sequencing was peripheral blood. These receptors were obtained from a woman between 55 and 75 years old with COVID-19, enrolled during active disease.

This chain connects TRBV15 to TRBJ2-7; TRBD2 aligns across 7 bases. There are 16 residues in the CDR3. Germline-derived CDR1 and CDR2 are LNHNV and YYDKDF (reference sequence). V lost 1 base and J lost 0; bases outside the gene matches: 6. CDR3 residues: CATSRGDRDYSYEQYF. The CDR3 DNA follows: TGTGCCACCAGCAGAGGGGACCGGGACTACTCCTACGAGCAGTACTTC.

The chain joins TRBV28 to TRBJ1-5; D ambiguous. V gave up 3 bases and J gave up 6 bases, with 6 bases separating them. Looked up from germline, CDR1 is MDHEN and CDR2 is SYDVKM. The CDR3 totals 12 residues. The CDR3 is CASSFGSQPQHF. CDR3 DNA sequence: TGTGCCAGCAGTTTTGGGAGTCAGCCCCAGCATTTT.

The chain couples TRBV9 to TRBJ1-2; no firm D call. Trimming pared 4 bases from V and 0 bases from J, leaving 13 bases between. Germline lookup yields CDR1 SGDLS and CDR2 YYNGEE. This CDR3 has 15 residues. CDR3 DNA sequence: TGTGCCAGCAGCCTTCAGGTCAGAACTAACTATGGCTACACCTTC. Translation gives CASSLQVRTNYGYTF.

The V gene is TRBV7-6, the J gene TRBJ2-1; TRBD2 agrees at 12 bases. The CDR3 sequence is 14 residues long. With 4 bases clipped from V and 6 bases from J, the junction kept 1 base outside the gene matches. In germline, CDR1 is SGHVS, CDR2 FNYEAQ. CDR3 region: CASSSTSGSNEQFF. The CDR3 DNA reads TGTGCCAGCAGCTCGACTAGCGGGAGCAATGAGCAGTTCTTC.

V gene TRBV28 combines with J gene TRBJ2-3, with 8 positions matching TRBD2. The V and J ends lost 6 bases and 4 bases, in that order; junction bases with no gene match: 6. CDR1 is MDHEN, CDR2 SYDVKM, per germline. The length of the CDR3 is 14 residues. The CDR3 DNA sequence: TGTGCCAGCAGGGAGAGCGGGAGAGCAGATACGCAGTATTTT. This codes for CASRESGRADTQYF.

This clone showed up just a few times. This chain links TRBV30 with TRBJ1-1; D is ambiguous. The CDR3 is made up of 14 amino acids. From germline, CDR1 is GTSNPN and CDR2 SVGIG (reference sequence). Trimming removed 0 bases from V and 0 bases from J, with 8 bases in between. The CDR3: CAWSVEGVNTEAFF. Here the CDR3 DNA reads TGTGCCTGGAGTGTAGAGGGCGTGAACACTGAAGCTTTCTTT.

This sequence joins TRBV9 and TRBJ2-5; D is uncertain. The CDR3 is 14 residues long. Trimming cost V 3 bases and J 5 bases, with 14 bases left between them. In germline, CDR1 is SGDLS, CDR2 YYNGEE. CDR3 sequence: CASSADRVVETQYF. In DNA form, the CDR3 reads TGTGCCAGCAGCGCTGACCGGGTGGTTGAGACCCAGTACTTC. The entire variable domain, with the rest obtained from reference TRBV9 and TRBJ2-5, is as follows: DSGVTQTPKHLITATGQRVTLRCSPRSGDLSVYWYQQSLDQGLQFLIQYYNGEERAKGNILERFSAQQFPDLHSELNLSSLELGDSALYFCASSADRVVETQYFGPGTRLLVL.

The V and J genes are TRBV9 and TRBJ1-6; 7 bases line up with TRBD1. The CDR3 extends over 14 amino acids. V dropped 4 bases and J dropped 10; count of bases not matched to a gene: 8. Germline V CDR1 and CDR2: SGDLS, YYNGEE. CDR3 sequence reads: CASSPRDRISPLHF. The CDR3 DNA follows: TGTGCCAGCAGCCCCAGGGACAGAATATCACCCCTCCACTTT.

The V call is TRBV7-9, the J call TRBJ2-2; 10 positions match TRBD2. Germline trimming cut 6 bases from V and 7 bases from J; bases unmatched to any gene: 8. Germline CDR1 SEHNR, CDR2 FQNEAQ (reference sequence). This CDR3 is built from 15 residues. The CDR3 bases are TGTGCCAGCAGACCAGCTAGCGGGAGCTTCGGGGAGCTGTTTTTT. Its translation is CASRPASGSFGELFF.

The rearrangement links TRBV28 to TRBJ2-4, with D perhaps TRBD2 (6 bases). Germline V gene data show CDR1 as MDHEN and CDR2 as SYDVKM. The CDR3 is 13 amino acids. Deletions cut 10 bases from V and 5 bases from J, with 15 bases between. The CDR3 nucleotides read TGTGCCACCTCGCCGGGGGTCCAAAACATTCAGTACTTC. This codes for CATSPGVQNIQYF.

The V gene is TRBV3-1 (or the pseudogene TRBV3-2), the J gene TRBJ1-5; TRBD1 is a possible D gene (6 bases). Looked up from germline, CDR1 is LGHDT and CDR2 is YNNKEL (reference sequence). The CDR3 is 17 amino acids. V lost 11 bases and J 0 bases, leaving 23 bases between the germline ends. The CDR3 reads CAAGYRGGGYSNQPQHF. CDR3 nucleotide sequence: TGTGCCGCCGGATATAGAGGGGGTGGGTATAGCAATCAGCCCCAGCATTTT.

The rearrangement links TRBV19 to TRBJ2-5; TRBD1 agrees at 10 bases. There are 13 residues in the CDR3. Germline V lookup: CDR1 LNHDA, CDR2 SQIVND (reference sequence). The V segment lost 6 bases and the J segment 4 bases; nucleotides outside the gene matches: 2. The CDR3 region is CASRDRGLETQYF. The DNA for the CDR3 is TGTGCCAGTAGAGACAGGGGGCTAGAGACCCAGTACTTC.

The V call is TRBV27, the J call TRBJ2-7; D remains ambiguous. Germline V CDR1 and CDR2: MNHEY, SMNVEV (reference sequence). With 7 bases removed from V and 2 bases from J, the gap between germline ends came to 9 bases. This CDR3 has 12 amino acids. CDR3 protein: CASISPAYEQYF. The CDR3 bases are TGTGCCAGCATTAGCCCCGCCTACGAGCAGTACTTC.

The chain carries TRBV5-4 and TRBJ1-2, with 12 positions matching TRBD1. With V trimmed by 4 bases and J by 4 bases, 5 bases remained unmatched. Germline CDR1 and CDR2: SGHNT and YYREEE (reference sequence). The CDR3 sequence is 15 residues long. For the CDR3, the DNA is TGTGCCAGCAGCCACAGGGACAGGGGGCCCTATGGCTACACCTTC. Translating gives CASSHRDRGPYGYTF.

The chain joins TRBV27 to TRBJ1-4; D is perhaps TRBD1 (6 bases). Germline V lookup: CDR1 MNHEY, CDR2 SMNVEV (reference sequence). Between the trimmed V and J ends, which lost 5 bases and 5 bases, there was a span of 15 bases. The CDR3 is 15 residues long. The CDR3 DNA reads as TGTGCCAGCAGTCCCCAGGGGTCTATCAATGAAAAACTGTTTTTT. This codes for CASSPQGSINEKLFF.

The chain joins TRBV28 to TRBJ1-2; 7 bases align to TRBD1. Germline CDR1 is MDHEN and CDR2 is SYDVKM. V lost 4 bases and J lost 4; bases outside the gene matches: 6. CDR3 length: 14 amino acids. The CDR3 sequence is CASSSQGVGYGYTF. The CDR3 DNA sequence: TGTGCCAGCAGTTCCCAGGGGGTGGGCTATGGCTACACCTTC.

The V and J genes are TRBV7-3 and TRBJ1-6; D remains ambiguous. V lost 4 bases and J lost 4, with 20 bases in between. CDR3 length equals 18 residues. CDR1 is SGHTA and CDR2 is FQGTGA in the germline V gene. The CDR3 sequence is CASSSALLFHPYNSPLHF. The CDR3 DNA follows: TGTGCCAGCAGCTCCGCTCTACTCTTTCATCCTTATAATTCACCCCTCCACTTT. The full variable domain, its missing parts supplied by reference TRBV7-3 and TRBJ1-6, is GAGVSQTPSNKVTEKGKYVELRCDPISGHTALYWYRQSLGQGPEFLIYFQGTGAADDSGLPNDRFFAVRPEGSVSTLKIQRTERGDSAVYLCASSSALLFHPYNSPLHFGNGTRLTVT.

J is TRBJ2-5 and V is TRBV27; D is perhaps TRBD2 (5 bases). From germline, CDR1 is MNHEY and CDR2 SMNVEV (reference sequence). The CDR3 sequence is 13 residues long. V shed 6 bases and J shed 7 bases, with 15 bases lying between them. This CDR3 is CASRSRGYGTQYF. For the CDR3, the DNA is TGTGCCAGCAGGTCTCGGGGTTACGGGACCCAGTACTTC.

The chain links TRBV10-3 to TRBJ2-3; 8 nucleotides align to TRBD2. This CDR3 contains 13 residues. Germline values: CDR1 ENHRY, CDR2 SYGVKD. With V trimmed by 0 bases and J by 10 bases, 3 bases remained unmatched. The CDR3 spells CAISESERESQYF. Here the CDR3 DNA reads TGTGCCATCAGTGAGTCAGAGCGGGAGTCGCAGTATTTT.

This clone has a single count. The chain has TRBV6-1 and TRBJ2-5; 8 bases agree with TRBD2. Germline CDR1 reads MNHNS; CDR2 reads SASEGT. This CDR3 is 16 amino acids long. The junction had 10 bases not matched to a gene; V was cut back by 2 bases and J by 5 bases. CDR3 nucleotide sequence: TGTGCCAGCAGTGAATACTACGGGAGGGCCAGGGAGACCCAGTACTTC. It is translated as CASSEYYGRARETQYF.

The genes are TRBV5-1 and TRBJ2-2; TRBD1 is a possible D gene (6 bases). CDR1 SGHRS and CDR2 YFSETQ come from the germline V gene. This CDR3 comprises 16 residues. With 3 bases removed from V and 4 bases from J, the gap between germline ends came to 16 bases. CDR3 nucleotide sequence: TGCGCCAGCAGCTCTAGGACAGCCCGGGGCACCGGGGAGCTGTTTTTT. The encoded protein is CASSSRTARGTGELFF. The full variable domain, rest sourced from reference TRBV5-1 and TRBJ2-2, is KAGVTQTPRYLIKTRGQQVTLSCSPISGHRSVSWYQQTPGQGLQFLFEYFSETQRNKGNFPGRFSGRQFSNSRSEMNVSTLELGDSALYLCASSSRTARGTGELFFGEGSRLTVL.

The chain is built from TRBV6-6 and TRBJ1-1; no firm D call. V lost 2 bases to trimming and J lost 3 bases, with 10 bases between them. Per germline, CDR1 MNHNY and CDR2 SVGAGI (reference sequence). The CDR3 spans 14 residues. CDR3 bases: TGTGCCAGCAGTTACGGAGGGAGGGACACTGAAGCTTTCTTT. As protein: CASSYGGRDTEAFF.

A few counts support this clone. The rearrangement joins TRBV6-6 to TRBJ1-1; D not certain. Trimming stripped 6 bases from V and 10 bases from J, with 21 bases between. Germline V lookup: CDR1 MNHNY, CDR2 SVGAGI (reference sequence). This CDR3 region has 14 residues. The CDR3 region has the DNA TGTGCCAGCAGCCCACGGTCCAAATCCCCCCGAGCTTTCTTT. It encodes CASSPRSKSPRAFF.

This clone has more than one count but fewer than ten. The J gene is TRBJ2-4, the V gene TRBV6-6, with 8 bases matching TRBD1. The V gene's germline CDR1 is MNHNY and CDR2 SVGAGI (reference sequence). The V and J ends lost 6 bases and 9 bases, in that order; junction bases with no gene match: 7. The CDR3 extends over 13 amino acids. As DNA, the CDR3 is TGTGCCAGCAGCAGAGGACAGGGTGCCATTCAGTACTTC. Its translation is CASSRGQGAIQYF.

The V call is TRBV7-9, the J call TRBJ2-7; D remains ambiguous. V was shortened by 2 bases and J by 7 bases, with 9 bases between the two germline ends. Germline-derived CDR1 and CDR2 are SEHNR and FQNEAQ (reference sequence). There are 12 residues in the CDR3. The CDR3, as DNA: TGTGCCAGCAGCTTAACAACCTTTGAGCAGTACTTC. Protein product: CASSLTTFEQYF.

The rearrangement joins TRBV28 to TRBJ2-1, with 12 bases that match TRBD2. The ends lost 3 bases at V and 7 bases at J; junction bases unmatched: 7. There are 16 residues in the CDR3. Per the germline V gene, CDR1 is MDHEN and CDR2 is SYDVKM. The CDR3 coding sequence is TGTGCCAGCAGTTTCTCCCCGACTAGCGGGGGAAATGAGCAGTTCTTC. Translated: CASSFSPTSGGNEQFF. The full variable domain, in which reference TRBV28 and TRBJ2-1 provide the parts outside the CDR3, is DVKVTQSSRYLVKRTGEKVFLECVQDMDHENMFWYRQDPGLGLRLIYFSYDVKMKEKGDIPEGYSVSREKKERFSLILESASTNQTSMYLCASSFSPTSGGNEQFFGPGTRLTVL.

The chain is built from TRBV11-2 and TRBJ2-7; 8 nucleotides align to TRBD2. Germline loops: CDR1 SGHAT, CDR2 FQNNGV. This CDR3 has 15 amino acids. The J segment lost 0 bases and the V segment lost 0 bases, leaving 1 base of the junction unmatched. The CDR3 reads CASSLELAASYEQYF. CDR3 nucleotides: TGTGCCAGCAGCTTAGAACTAGCGGCCTCCTACGAGCAGTACTTC.

This chain connects TRBV5-4 to TRBJ1-1; 10 bases line up with TRBD1. Germline-derived CDR1 and CDR2 are SGHNT and YYREEE (reference sequence). This CDR3 is 13 amino acids long. J gave up 5 bases and V 4 bases, and 2 bases lay outside the gene matches. The CDR3 bases are TGTGCCAGCAGCAGGACAGGGGGTACTGAAGCTTTCTTT. This sequence encodes CASSRTGGTEAFF.

The chain couples TRBV30 to TRBJ2-1; 8 nucleotides align to TRBD2. The germline CDR1 and CDR2 sequences are GTSNPN and SVGIG (reference sequence). The CDR3 has 15 amino acids. V shed 5 bases and J 0 bases; nucleotides not matched to a gene: 6. The CDR3 is CAWARSGNSYNEQFF. The CDR3 coding sequence is TGTGCCTGGGCCCGTAGCGGGAACTCCTACAATGAGCAGTTCTTC.

The chain couples TRBV5-4 to TRBJ2-7, with TRBD2 identical over 8 bases. V was pared by 4 bases and J by 1 base, with 16 bases of the junction left unmatched. Looked up from germline, CDR1 is SGHNT and CDR2 is YYREEE (reference sequence). The CDR3 consists of 18 residues. The CDR3 coding sequence is TGTGCCAGCAGCGCAACCCCATTTCCTAGCGGGCCTTCCTACGAGCAGTACTTC. Translating gives CASSATPFPSGPSYEQYF.

This chain joins TRBV14 and TRBJ2-7, with D possibly TRBD1 on 6 matching bases. Germline assignment: CDR1 SGHDN and CDR2 FVKESK. Trimming pared 1 base from V and 6 bases from J, leaving 10 bases between. This CDR3 is 13 amino acids long. The CDR3 is CASSQAWGPEQYF. CDR3 nucleotides: TGTGCCAGCAGCCAAGCGTGGGGGCCCGAGCAGTACTTC.

The V and J genes are TRBV2 and TRBJ1-2; D may be TRBD1 (6 bases). Germline V gene data show CDR1 as SNHLY and CDR2 as FYNNEI. This CDR3 comprises 12 residues. V was shortened by 5 bases and J by 6 bases, with 10 bases between the two germline ends. The CDR3 reads CASSRTVNGYTF. CDR3 DNA sequence: TGTGCCAGCAGTCGGACAGTTAATGGCTACACCTTC.